This TCR beta chain was documented in a study of cytomegalovirus exposure and HLA in healthy donors. Study findings and constraints: Reportedly, cytomegalovirus status was diagnosed with high sensitivity and specificity.

Trimming shortened V by 3 bases and J by 1 base, and 4 bases separated the two germline ends. The CDR3 is 12 amino acids. The germline CDR1 and CDR2 sequences are GTSNPN and SVGIG (reference sequence). Turning to this clone: The target antigen is unknown.

The PCR made use of 60 Vbeta and 13 Jbeta primers. As handled by the study authors: The authors later counted 75 million to 90 million unique TCR beta chains, around 9.9 million of them shared. Profiled with immunoSEQ multiplex PCR; TCRdb holds only in-frame clones, not every one. V, J and clone size reflect that table, while D and trimming were determined from the DNA. The top ten clones hold roughly 2.6% of a sample with fewer than 90,000 clones, approximately 78% of them seen once. V usage is TRBV30 and J usage is TRBJ2-1, with D uncertain. The clonotype comes from a male donor in good health and CMV-seropositive. The specimen sequenced was PBMCs. CDR3 amino acids: CAWSESYNEQFF. CDR3 in DNA: TGTGCCTGGAGCGAGTCCTACAATGAGCAGTTCTTC. The full variable domain, its missing parts supplied by reference TRBV30 and TRBJ2-1, is SQTIHQWPATLVQPVGSPLSLECTVEGTSNPNLYWYRQAAGRGLQLLFYSVGIGQISSEVPQNLSASRPQDRQFILSSKKLLLSDSGFYLCAWSESYNEQFFGPGTRLTVL.